The 7 T cell receptor beta chains below were found in one sample sequenced in a study of radiation and T cells in renal cell carcinoma. Sequencing used immunoSEQ multiplex PCR; TCRdb keeps in-frame clones, though not all of them. The sample gives more than 120,000 clones, about 88% of which show up once; 15% to 20% is in the top ten. Regarding time point: blood 4 weeks post-SBRT, at nephrectomy. Documented treatment: 15 Gy SBRT to primary tumor, nephrectomy 4 weeks later. The specimen comprised blood, sampled from a patient whose treatment included radiotherapy and nephrectomy. These receptor sequences come from a woman in her fifties or sixties with renal cell carcinoma.

V usage is TRBV5-6 and J usage is TRBJ1-1; the D gene is possibly TRBD1 (5 bases). This CDR3 comprises 16 residues. Germline V gene sequence: CDR1 SGHDT, CDR2 YYEEEE. Between the trimmed V and J ends, which lost 3 bases and 0 bases, there was a span of 15 bases. The CDR3 DNA sequence: TGTGCCAGCAGCTCCGATTCTGGGACCATGAACACTGAAGCTTTCTTT. Translating it yields CASSSDSGTMNTEAFF.

The chain links TRBV9 to TRBJ2-3; 7 bases fit TRBD1. The V and J ends lost 1 base and 6 bases, in that order; junction bases with no gene match: 8. This CDR3 is 15 amino acids long. Germline V gives CDR1 SGDLS, CDR2 YYNGEE. CDR3 in amino acids: CASSVSLRGMDTQYF. The CDR3 nucleotides are TGTGCCAGCAGCGTATCCCTCAGGGGGATGGATACGCAGTATTTT.

This rearrangement joins TRBV10-3 to TRBJ2-3, with 8 bases that match TRBD1. Germline CDR1 reads ENHRY; CDR2 reads SYGVKD. V lost 10 bases to trimming and J lost 2 bases; unmatched junction nucleotides: 20. CDR3 length equals 18 residues. CDR3 residues: CATSRRAGGIRVTDTQYF. Here the CDR3 DNA reads TGTGCCACCTCCCGACGGGCAGGGGGCATTAGGGTCACAGATACGCAGTATTTT.

The chain joins TRBV9 to TRBJ1-2; no clear D. This CDR3 comprises 15 residues. In germline, CDR1 is SGDLS, CDR2 YYNGEE. V lost 3 bases and J 2 bases, leaving 14 bases between the germline ends. The CDR3 sequence is CASSETTGVNYGYTF. CDR3 sequence (DNA): TGTGCCAGCAGCGAGACCACCGGTGTCAACTATGGCTACACCTTC.

This chain joins TRBV18 and TRBJ1-5; D perhaps matches TRBD1 (6 bases). Deletions cut 3 bases from V and 1 base from J, with 10 bases between. This CDR3 contains 15 residues. The germline V gene encodes CDR1 KGHSH and CDR2 LQKENI. Here the CDR3 DNA reads TGTGCCAGCTCACCGGACAGATTAAGCAATCAGCCCCAGCATTTT. As protein: CASSPDRLSNQPQHF.

This clone was seen only a few times. This sample includes further DNA sequences coding for the same CDR3. The chain joins TRBV5-1 to TRBJ2-5; D remains unclear. Trimming cost V 4 bases and J 1 base, with 8 bases left between them. Germline V gene sequence: CDR1 SGHRS, CDR2 YFSETQ. CDR3 length: 13 residues. The CDR3 region has the DNA TGCGCCAGCAGCCCCACGGGCCAAGAGACCCAGTACTTC. Translated, it gives CASSPTGQETQYF.

V gene TRBV7-6 combines with J gene TRBJ1-5; D is ambiguous. The CDR3 sequence is 12 residues long. The V gene lost 5 bases and the J gene lost 5 bases, with 7 bases spanning the gap. Germline lookup yields CDR1 SGHVS and CDR2 FNYEAQ. Here the CDR3 DNA reads TGTGCCAGCAGCGGGATGGATCAGCCCCAGCATTTT. Translating gives CASSGMDQPQHF.